What follows are 8 T cell receptor beta chains derived from one specimen sequenced in a study of radiotherapy plus CTLA-4 blockade in lung cancer. Clones were read by immunoSEQ multiplex PCR, and TCRdb kept only the in-frame ones, dropping some. Of tens of thousands of clones listed, 70% to 80% are singletons. The input for sequencing was peripheral blood, taken from a patient treated with radiotherapy plus ipilimumab. The receptors come from a human donor with non-small cell lung cancer who had a complete response to radiotherapy plus ipilimumab.

The chain links TRBV6-1 to TRBJ2-1; TRBD1 agrees at 7 bases. Trimming at V came to 3 bases and at J to 4 bases, leaving 12 bases not matched to a gene. CDR1 is MNHNS, CDR2 SASEGT, per germline. The CDR3 has 17 amino acids. As DNA, the CDR3 is TGTGCCAGCAGTGATAGACAGGGAAAGTCTCCATACAATGAGCAGTTCTTC. Its translation: CASSDRQGKSPYNEQFF.

This clone was detected only a few times. The chain combines TRBV19 with TRBJ1-4; D is unclear. From germline, CDR1 is LNHDA and CDR2 SQIVND (reference sequence). Trimming took off 3 bases at V and 10 bases at J, with 21 bases between the two ends. This CDR3 region has 16 residues. CDR3 DNA: TGTGCCAGTAGTATCCTGGTAACGACCGGGAGTGGAAAACTGTTTTTT. Protein sequence: CASSILVTTGSGKLFF.

This clone was picked up a small number of times. The chain is built from TRBV6-5 and TRBJ1-2; tentative D call: TRBD1 (6 bases). Germline V gene data show CDR1 as MNHEY and CDR2 as SVGAGI. The germline V and J ends were trimmed by 4 bases and 6 bases, with 12 bases remaining between them. The CDR3 runs 13 residues. The DNA of the CDR3 is TGTGCCAGCAGTTTTTTGGGGGCGAATGGCTACACCTTC. This sequence encodes CASSFLGANGYTF.

The V and J genes are TRBV7-9 and TRBJ1-4, with 7 bases fitting TRBD1. Trimming at V came to 4 bases and at J to 4 bases, leaving 6 bases not matched to a gene. This CDR3 is built from 15 residues. The germline gives CDR1 SEHNR, CDR2 FQNEAQ (reference sequence). As DNA, the CDR3 is TGTGCCAGCAGCTACTGGACAGGAGATAATGAAAAACTGTTTTTT. Amino acid sequence: CASSYWTGDNEKLFF. Full variable domain (remainder filled in from reference TRBV7-9 and TRBJ1-4): DTGVSQNPRHKITKRGQNVTFRCDPISEHNRLYWYRQTLGQGPEFLTYFQNEAQLEKSRLLSDRFSAERPKGSFSTLEIQRTEQGDSAMYLCASSYWTGDNEKLFFGSGTQLSVL.

The V and J genes are TRBV5-1 and TRBJ2-2; 8 nucleotides line up with TRBD2. Trimming cost V 1 base and J 5 bases; bases outside gene matches: 7. The length of the CDR3 is 16 residues. Germline V gives CDR1 SGHRS, CDR2 YFSETQ. The CDR3 region is CASSLMLAGRTGELFF. CDR3 nucleotides: TGCGCCAGCAGCTTGATGTTAGCGGGACGGACCGGGGAGCTGTTTTTT.

The chain recombines TRBV5-1 with TRBJ1-1; D gene unclear. This CDR3 spans 14 amino acids. The V gene's germline CDR1 is SGHRS and CDR2 YFSETQ. V was shortened by 0 bases and J by 1 base, with 7 bases between the two germline ends. The CDR3 nucleotides are TGCGCCAGCAGCTTGGGGCAGTCGAACACTGAAGCTTTCTTT. Translation: CASSLGQSNTEAFF.

The CDR3, as DNA: TGTGCCAGCTCACCTAGAACTACAAGTGCAACTAATGAAAAACTGTTTTTT. Translated: CASSPRTTSATNEKLFF. V gene TRBV18 combines with J gene TRBJ1-4; D not resolved. Germline V lookup: CDR1 KGHSH, CDR2 LQKENI. Trimming removed 3 bases at V and 0 bases at J, with 14 bases between. The CDR3 is 17 residues long.

The rearrangement uses TRBV19 and TRBJ1-1; D not resolved. V gave up 1 base and J gave up 5 bases, with 14 bases separating them. The germline V gene has CDR1 LNHDA and CDR2 SQIVND (reference sequence). The CDR3 is made up of 15 amino acids. CDR3 DNA sequence: TGTGCCAGTAGTATAGTTTCGGAGGCTGGGACTGAAGCTTTCTTT. It is translated as CASSIVSEAGTEAFF.